Sequencing of this T cell receptor beta chain was carried out in a study of monozygotic twins with inflammatory bowel disease. The study subjected TCRalpha and TCRbeta cDNA to two nested PCRs of 16 and 9 cycles. Each CDR3 protein gets one entry in TCRdb, which reprocessed the 5' RACE reads and gives no DNA. This repertoire includes about 300,000 distinct CDR3 sequences. A remark on this clonotype: Its antigen is still unknown.

Germline CDR1 is SGHDN and CDR2 is FVKESK. The CDR3 extends over 15 amino acids. Study-wide points: Telling apart the different T cell subtypes was not possible. IBD patients share fewer clonotypes with other people than healthy twins do, especially with disease activity. Concordant and discordant twins showed no difference in repertoire similarity, possibly from limited power.

The rearrangement links TRBV14 to TRBJ2-7. Sequencing input: blood. The source of this sequence is a human donor with ulcerative colitis or Crohn's disease, or a healthy co-twin of an affected twin (not recorded which). CDR3 protein: CASSQGYSSFYEQYF. Looking up the rest from reference TRBV14 and TRBJ2-7 gives the full variable domain: EAGVTQFPSHSVIEKGQTVTLRCDPISGHDNLYWYRRVMGKEIKFLLHFVKESKQDESGMPNNRFLAERTGGTYSTLKVQPAELEDSGVYFCASSQGYSSFYEQYFGPGTRLTVT.